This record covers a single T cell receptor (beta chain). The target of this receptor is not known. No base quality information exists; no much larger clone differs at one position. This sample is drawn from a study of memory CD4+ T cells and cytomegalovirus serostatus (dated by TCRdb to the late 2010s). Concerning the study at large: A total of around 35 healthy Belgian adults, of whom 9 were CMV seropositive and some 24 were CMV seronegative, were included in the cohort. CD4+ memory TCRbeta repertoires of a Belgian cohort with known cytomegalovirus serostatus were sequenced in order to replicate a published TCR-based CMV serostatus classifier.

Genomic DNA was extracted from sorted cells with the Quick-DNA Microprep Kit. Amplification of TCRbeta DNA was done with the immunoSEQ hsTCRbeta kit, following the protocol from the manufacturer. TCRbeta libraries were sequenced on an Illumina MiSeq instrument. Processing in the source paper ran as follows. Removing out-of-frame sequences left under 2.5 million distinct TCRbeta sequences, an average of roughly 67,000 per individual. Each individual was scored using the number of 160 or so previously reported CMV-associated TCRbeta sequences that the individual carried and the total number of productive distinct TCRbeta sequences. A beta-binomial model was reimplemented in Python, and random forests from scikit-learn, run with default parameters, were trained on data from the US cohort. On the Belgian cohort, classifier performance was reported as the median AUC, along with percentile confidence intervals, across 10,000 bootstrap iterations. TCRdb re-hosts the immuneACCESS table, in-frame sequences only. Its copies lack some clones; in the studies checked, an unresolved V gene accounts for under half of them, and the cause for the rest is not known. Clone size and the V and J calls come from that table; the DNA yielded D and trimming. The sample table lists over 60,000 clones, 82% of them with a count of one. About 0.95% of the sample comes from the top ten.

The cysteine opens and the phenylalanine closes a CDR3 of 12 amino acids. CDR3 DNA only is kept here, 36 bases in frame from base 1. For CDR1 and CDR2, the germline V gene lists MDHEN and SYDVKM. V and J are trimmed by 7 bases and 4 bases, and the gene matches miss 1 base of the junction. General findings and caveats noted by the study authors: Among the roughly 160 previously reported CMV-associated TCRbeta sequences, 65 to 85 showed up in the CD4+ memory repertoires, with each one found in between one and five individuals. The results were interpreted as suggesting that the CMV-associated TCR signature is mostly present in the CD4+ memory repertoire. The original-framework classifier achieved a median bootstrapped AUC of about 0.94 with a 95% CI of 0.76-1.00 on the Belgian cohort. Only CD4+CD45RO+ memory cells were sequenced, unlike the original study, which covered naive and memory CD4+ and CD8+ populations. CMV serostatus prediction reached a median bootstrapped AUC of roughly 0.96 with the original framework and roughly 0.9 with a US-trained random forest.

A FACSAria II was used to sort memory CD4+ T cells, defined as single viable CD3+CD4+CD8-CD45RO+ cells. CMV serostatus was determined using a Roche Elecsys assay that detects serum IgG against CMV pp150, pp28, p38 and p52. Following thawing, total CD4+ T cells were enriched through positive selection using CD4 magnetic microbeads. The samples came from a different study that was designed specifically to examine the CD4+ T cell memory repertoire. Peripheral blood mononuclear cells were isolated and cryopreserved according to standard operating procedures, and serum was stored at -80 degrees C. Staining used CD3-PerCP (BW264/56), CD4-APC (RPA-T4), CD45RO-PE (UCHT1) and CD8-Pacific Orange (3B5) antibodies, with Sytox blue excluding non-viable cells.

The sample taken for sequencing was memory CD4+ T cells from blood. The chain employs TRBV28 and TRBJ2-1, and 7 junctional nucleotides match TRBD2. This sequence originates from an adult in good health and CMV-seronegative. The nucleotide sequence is TGTGCCAGCACGGGGGGTTACAATGAGCAGTTCTTC. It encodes CASTGGYNEQFF.